This T cell receptor (beta chain) comes out of a study of T cells in Graves' hyperthyroidism and ophthalmopathy. Study observations and caveats: Researchers found most expanded thyroid clonotypes above 0.001 in blood as well.

This clonotype was detected many times. The target antigen is unknown. It was RNA transcripts that yielded the amplified TCR beta CDR3 regions. Using the HTBI primer set, a first-round RT-PCR was run on the TCR CDR3. TCRdb called the multiplex PCR reads again in MiXCR, with one record for every CDR3 protein. Counted here are some 620,000 distinct CDR3 sequences, roughly 16% occurring once; the ten biggest clones make up around 4%. From germline, CDR1 is MNHNS and CDR2 SASEGT. The CDR3 runs 15 residues. The V gene lost 4 bases and the J gene lost 4 bases, with 14 bases spanning the gap. Newly diagnosed patients aged 18 to 65 had hyperthyroidism of under 2 months' duration. Those patients with uncontrolled infection, other autoimmune disease, pregnancy or lactation were excluded.

Input material: blood. This receptor was taken from a woman aged 30 to 39 with Graves' hyperthyroidism. This rearrangement joins TRBV6-1 to TRBJ1-5; no clear D gene. CDR3 sequence reads: CASSVANALNQPQHF. Here the CDR3 DNA reads TGTGCCAGCAGTGTGGCTAACGCCTTGAATCAGCCCCAGCATTTT.